This TCR beta chain was captured by sequencing in a study of blood T cell repertoires in COVID-19. Study-level background: T cells, B-cell-depleted T cells, or PBMCs provided the cDNA or gDNA that served as material.

Those enrolled in Seattle joined during active infection and were followed longitudinally afterward. CDR1 is LGHNT, CDR2 FRNRAP, per germline. The CDR3 runs to 13 residues. V was trimmed by 7 bases and J by 3 bases, leaving 13 bases between them. The repertoire was sequenced with immunoSEQ multiplex PCR; TCRdb's copy has only in-frame clones and lacks some. The table has some 300,000 clones, about 87% seen once; the top ten hold about 6%. The sequence was collected from a woman in her 50s with COVID-19, enrolled during active disease. Input material: peripheral blood. The J gene is TRBJ2-7, the V gene TRBV12-5; TRBD2 might be the D (6 bases). The CDR3: CASARDFYYEQYF. The CDR3 DNA sequence: TGTGCTAGTGCCCGGGACTTCTACTACGAGCAGTACTTC.